The 4 T cell receptor beta chains presented below share a single source sample, sequenced in a study of CD8+ T cells in alopecia areata. Following extraction, RNA underwent reverse transcription to cDNA, which served as the sequencing template. Sequencing was performed with immunoSEQ multiplex PCR; in TCRdb, only in-frame clones are kept and a portion is missing. Here the sample spans roughly 250,000 clones, under 80% being singletons. Material: CD4+ T cells sorted from blood, obtained at week 0. These receptors were obtained from a human donor with alopecia areata.

J is TRBJ2-3 and V is TRBV7-9; D remains ambiguous. The CDR3 totals 14 residues. CDR1 and CDR2 (germline): SEHNR, FQNEAQ (reference sequence). V was cut by 1 base and J by 1 base, with 6 bases left in between. This CDR3 reads CASSLVSGTDTQYF. The CDR3 coding sequence is TGTGCCAGCAGCTTAGTTTCCGGCACAGATACGCAGTATTTT.

The chain links TRBV27 to TRBJ1-5; TRBD1 matches 9 bases. The junction had 6 bases not matched to a gene; V was cut back by 6 bases and J by 3 bases. CDR3 length: 15 amino acids. Germline-derived CDR1 and CDR2 are MNHEY and SMNVEV (reference sequence). The CDR3 loop is CASSLGQGANQPQHF. Here the CDR3 DNA reads TGTGCCAGCAGCCTGGGACAGGGAGCCAATCAGCCCCAGCATTTT.

The V gene is TRBV29-1, the J gene TRBJ2-5; D remains unclear. This CDR3 spans 13 amino acids. Germline loops: CDR1 SQVTM, CDR2 ANQGSEA. The V end lost 6 bases, the J end lost 4 bases, and 15 bases lay between the germline ends. The CDR3 reads CSVDPSTTETQYF. As DNA, the CDR3 is TGCAGCGTCGACCCGAGCACTACAGAGACCCAGTACTTC.

This clone was observed a few times. The chain is built from TRBV28 and TRBJ2-5, with D unresolved. Trimming took 10 bases from V and 6 from J, leaving 18 bases between them. Germline CDR1 and CDR2: MDHEN and SYDVKM. This CDR3 comprises 13 residues. CDR3 loop: CATRKAFRQTQYF. The DNA for the CDR3 is TGTGCCACGCGAAAGGCCTTCCGTCAGACCCAGTACTTC.